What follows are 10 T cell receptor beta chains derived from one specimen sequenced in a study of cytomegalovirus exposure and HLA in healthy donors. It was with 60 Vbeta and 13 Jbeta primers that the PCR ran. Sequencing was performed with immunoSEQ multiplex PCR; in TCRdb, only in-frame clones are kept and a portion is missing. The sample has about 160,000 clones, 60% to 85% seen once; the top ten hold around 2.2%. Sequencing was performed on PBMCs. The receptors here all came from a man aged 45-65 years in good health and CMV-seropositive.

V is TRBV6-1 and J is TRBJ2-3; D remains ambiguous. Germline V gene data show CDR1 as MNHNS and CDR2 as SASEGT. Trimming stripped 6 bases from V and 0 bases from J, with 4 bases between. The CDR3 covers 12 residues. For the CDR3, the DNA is TGTGCCAGCAGGCAGAGCACAGATACGCAGTATTTT. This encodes CASRQSTDTQYF.

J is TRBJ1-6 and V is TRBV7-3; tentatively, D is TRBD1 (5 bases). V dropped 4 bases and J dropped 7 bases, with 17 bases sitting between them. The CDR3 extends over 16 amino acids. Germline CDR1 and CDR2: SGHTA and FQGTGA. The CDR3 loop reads CASSYHDRAGNSPLHF. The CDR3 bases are TGTGCCAGCAGCTACCACGACAGAGCCGGGAATTCACCCCTCCACTTT.

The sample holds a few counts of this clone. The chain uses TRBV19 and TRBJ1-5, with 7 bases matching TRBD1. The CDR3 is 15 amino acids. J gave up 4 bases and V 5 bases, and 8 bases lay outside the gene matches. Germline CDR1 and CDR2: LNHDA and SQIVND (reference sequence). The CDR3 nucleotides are TGTGCCAGTAGTCTCAGACAGGGCGAAAATCAGCCCCAGCATTTT. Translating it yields CASSLRQGENQPQHF.

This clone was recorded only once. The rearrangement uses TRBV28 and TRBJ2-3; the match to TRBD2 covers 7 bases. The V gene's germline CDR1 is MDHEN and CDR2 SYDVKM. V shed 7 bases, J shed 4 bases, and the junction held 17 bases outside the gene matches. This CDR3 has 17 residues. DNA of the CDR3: TGTGCCAGCACTTCTCTTGGGCGGGGGATTATATCAGATACGCAGTATTTT. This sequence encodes CASTSLGRGIISDTQYF.

Here the CDR3 DNA reads TGTGCCAGCAGCTTAGGTCAGGTCTATGGCTACACCTTC. It specifies CASSLGQVYGYTF. The genes are TRBV7-2 and TRBJ1-2; D is unclear. The V and J ends lost 1 base and 4 bases respectively, with 7 bases between them. This CDR3 spans 13 amino acids. CDR1 and CDR2 (germline): SGHTA, FQGNSA.

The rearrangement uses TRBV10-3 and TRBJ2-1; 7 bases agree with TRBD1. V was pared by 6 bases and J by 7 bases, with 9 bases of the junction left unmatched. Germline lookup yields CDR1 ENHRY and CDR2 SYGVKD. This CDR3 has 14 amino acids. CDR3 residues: CAISLPGQKNEQFF. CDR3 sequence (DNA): TGTGCCATCAGCCTACCGGGACAGAAAAATGAGCAGTTCTTC.

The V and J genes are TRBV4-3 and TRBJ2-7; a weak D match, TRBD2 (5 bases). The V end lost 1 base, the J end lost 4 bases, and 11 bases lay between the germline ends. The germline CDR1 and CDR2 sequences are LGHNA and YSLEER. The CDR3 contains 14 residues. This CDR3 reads CASSQGVLGYEQYF. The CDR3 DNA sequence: TGCGCCAGCAGCCAAGGTGTACTAGGGTACGAGCAGTACTTC.

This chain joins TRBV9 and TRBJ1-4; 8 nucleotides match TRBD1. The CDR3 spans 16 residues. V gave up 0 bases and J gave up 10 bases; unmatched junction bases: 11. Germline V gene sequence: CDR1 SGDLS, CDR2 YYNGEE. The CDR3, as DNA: TGTGCCAGCAGCGTAGGTTCTGGGGACAGGTTCGGAAAACTGTTTTTT. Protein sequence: CASSVGSGDRFGKLFF.

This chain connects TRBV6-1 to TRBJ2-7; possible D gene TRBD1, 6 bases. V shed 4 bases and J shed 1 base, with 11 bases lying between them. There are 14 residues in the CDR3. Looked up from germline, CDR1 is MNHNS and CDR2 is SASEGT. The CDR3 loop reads CASSALDRSYEQYF. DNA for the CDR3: TGTGCCAGCAGTGCCTTGGACAGATCCTACGAGCAGTACTTC.

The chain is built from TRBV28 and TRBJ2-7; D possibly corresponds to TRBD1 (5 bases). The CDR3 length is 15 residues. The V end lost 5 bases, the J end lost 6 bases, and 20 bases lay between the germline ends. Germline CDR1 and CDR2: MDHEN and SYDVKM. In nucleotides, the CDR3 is TGTGCCAGCAGTATGCAGGACACGGGCATACGCGAGCAGTACTTC. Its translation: CASSMQDTGIREQYF.